The clone carrying this TCR beta chain came up once. The sample originates from a study of blood T cell repertoires in COVID-19. At the level of the study: Acute and convalescent COVID-19 specimens originated in the United States, Italy and Spain.

This CDR3 has 17 amino acids. CDR1 and CDR2 (germline): MGHRA, YSYEKL. V shed 0 bases, J shed 4 bases, and the junction held 11 bases outside the gene matches. The protocol was immunoSEQ multiplex PCR, while the TCRdb copy is restricted to in-frame clones and leaves out a portion. The profile covers over 45,000 clones, with around 84% appearing a single time and approximately 17% taken by the ten largest. The chain is built from TRBV4-1 and TRBJ2-5; 7 bases fit TRBD2. The TCR was taken from a man between 65 and 80 years old with active COVID-19. The sequencing input was peripheral blood. The CDR3 DNA reads as TGCGCCAGCAGCCAAGAACAGGCCCCGGGGGGACGAGAGACCCAGTACTTC. Translated, it gives CASSQEQAPGGRETQYF.